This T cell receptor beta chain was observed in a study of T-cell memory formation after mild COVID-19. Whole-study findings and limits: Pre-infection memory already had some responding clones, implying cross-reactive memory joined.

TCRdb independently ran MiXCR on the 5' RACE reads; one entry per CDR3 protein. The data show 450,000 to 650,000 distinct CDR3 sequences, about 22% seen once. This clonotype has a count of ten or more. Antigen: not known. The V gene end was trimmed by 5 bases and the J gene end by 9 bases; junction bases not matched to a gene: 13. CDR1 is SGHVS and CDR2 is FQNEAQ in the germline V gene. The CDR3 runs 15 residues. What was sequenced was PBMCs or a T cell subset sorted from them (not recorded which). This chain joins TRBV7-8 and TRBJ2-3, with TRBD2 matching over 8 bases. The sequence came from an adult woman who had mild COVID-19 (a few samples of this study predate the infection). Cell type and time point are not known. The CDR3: CASSPVGGGAGTQYF. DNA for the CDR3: TGTGCCAGCAGCCCCGTCGGGGGGGGGGCAGGCACGCAGTATTTT.